The next 32 T cell receptor beta chains were all read from a single sample in a study of blood T cells in healthy people across ages (dated by TCRdb to 2013 to 2016). The library was obtained by 5' RACE. The reads were generated on an Illumina HiSeq 2500. A second PCR of 7 to 11 cycles was run with a J-beta primer mix and a sample-barcoded 5' primer. The raw public data were reprocessed by TCRdb itself: fastp quality trimming at Q25, MiXCR clonotype calling, in-frame beta chains only. Every CDR3 protein is listed once, alongside the most common genes and DNA of its rows. The sample table records 600,000 to 1,000,000 distinct CDR3 sequences; 58% of these occur just once. The ten largest clones add up to 22% of the sample. Sequenced input: blood. The receptors were sampled from a man aged 30 to 39 in good health.

The chain carries TRBV6-1 and TRBJ1-2, with D perhaps matching TRBD1 (6 bases). The V and J ends lost 10 bases and 4 bases respectively, with 13 bases between them. CDR1 and CDR2 (germline): MNHNS, SASEGT. The CDR3 consists of 12 residues. CDR3 coding DNA: TGTGCCACCGGGGGGCAGACCTATGGCTACACCTTC. Its protein is CATGGQTYGYTF.

This chain joins TRBV2 and TRBJ1-2; 9 bases are a match to TRBD1. Per germline, CDR1 SNHLY and CDR2 FYNNEI. The J segment lost 6 bases and the V segment lost 2 bases, leaving 10 bases of the junction unmatched. This CDR3 comprises 16 residues. The chain's CDR3 is CASSEYRTGAYNGYTF. The CDR3, as DNA: TGTGCCAGCAGTGAATACAGGACAGGGGCATACAATGGCTACACCTTC. Combining the CDR3 with reference TRBV2 and TRBJ1-2 gives the whole variable domain EPEVTQTPSHQVTQMGQEVILRCVPISNHLYFYWYRQILGQKVEFLVSFYNNEISEKSEIFDDQFSVERPDGSNFTLKIRSTKLEDSAMYFCASSEYRTGAYNGYTFGSGTRLTVV.

The CDR3 DNA reads TGTGCCAGCAGTGGGACATTCGGGAACACTGAAGCTTTCTTT. This gives the protein CASSGTFGNTEAFF. This chain joins TRBV27 and TRBJ1-1; a possible D gene is TRBD1 (6 bases). The CDR3 totals 14 residues. V lost 5 bases and J lost 1, with 11 bases in between. Germline loops: CDR1 MNHEY, CDR2 SMNVEV (reference sequence).

This sequence joins TRBV27 and TRBJ1-2, with 9 bases aligning to TRBD1. Germline values: CDR1 MNHEY, CDR2 SMNVEV (reference sequence). Trimming cost V 8 bases and J 5 bases; bases outside gene matches: 6. CDR3 length: 13 residues. The CDR3 DNA sequence: TGTGCCAGCGGACGGACAGGGGAATATGGCTACACCTTC. It encodes CASGRTGEYGYTF.

J is TRBJ2-3 and V is TRBV6-5; 10 bases line up with TRBD2. The V and J ends lost 2 bases and 2 bases, in that order; junction bases with no gene match: 1. The CDR3 has 15 amino acids. The germline V gene has CDR1 MNHEY and CDR2 SVGAGI. The CDR3 nucleotides are TGTGCCAGCAGTTACGGACTAGCGGTCACAGATACGCAGTATTTT. This codes for CASSYGLAVTDTQYF.

This clonotype was found a few times. The chain combines TRBV7-9 with TRBJ2-7, with TRBD2 matching 7 bases. V dropped 6 bases and J dropped 4; count of bases not matched to a gene: 9. Germline values: CDR1 SEHNR, CDR2 FQNEAQ (reference sequence). The CDR3 is made up of 14 amino acids. The CDR3 sequence: CASRPHGEGYEQYF. The CDR3 DNA reads as TGTGCCAGCAGACCCCATGGGGAGGGGTACGAGCAGTACTTC.

The V and J genes are TRBV29-1 and TRBJ2-1, with a tentative D call TRBD2 (6 bases). This CDR3 region has 17 residues. V was trimmed by 1 base and J by 0 bases, leaving 16 bases between them. Germline V lookup: CDR1 SQVTM, CDR2 ANQGSEA. The CDR3 DNA sequence: TGCAGCGTTGAAGGCATCCCGGGAGAAAGCTCCTACAATGAGCAGTTCTTC. Protein: CSVEGIPGESSYNEQFF.

This clonotype was detected a few times. The chain couples TRBV7-2 to TRBJ2-5; D ambiguous. This CDR3 comprises 14 residues. Germline V gene data show CDR1 as SGHTA and CDR2 as FQGNSA. V lost 6 bases and J 5 bases, leaving 16 bases between the germline ends. The CDR3 nucleotides are TGTGCCAGCAGAATGGCCGCCGGTAGGGAGACCCAGTACTTC. This translates into CASRMAAGRETQYF. Based on the CDR3 plus reference TRBV7-2 and TRBJ2-5, the full variable domain is GAGVSQSPSNKVTEKGKDVELRCDPISGHTALYWYRQSLGQGLEFLIYFQGNSAPDKSGLPSDRFSAERTGGSVSTLTIQRTQQEDSAVYLCASRMAAGRETQYFGPGTRLLVL.

V is TRBV5-1 and J is TRBJ2-7; maybe TRBD1 (5 bases). This CDR3 comprises 14 residues. Germline V gives CDR1 SGHRS, CDR2 YFSETQ. V dropped 3 bases and J dropped 3 bases, with 13 bases sitting between them. The CDR3 DNA reads TGCGCCAGCAGCTCGACAGAAACCATCTACGAGCAGTACTTC. Translation: CASSSTETIYEQYF.

The V call is TRBV12-3 or TRBV12-4, the J call TRBJ2-1; D may be TRBD2 (5 bases). V was clipped by 5 bases and J by 8 bases, with 13 bases between them. The CDR3 consists of 13 residues. The CDR3 nucleotides are TGTGCCAGCAGTGCGGGCCTCGACTATGAGCAGTTCTTC. Translated, it gives CASSAGLDYEQFF.

This clonotype was seen at least ten times. Just one base apart from a much larger clone, this may be a read error. The chain is built from TRBV7-9 and TRBJ2-7; a possible D gene is TRBD2 (6 bases). V was cut by 5 bases and J by 7 bases, with 24 bases left in between. There are 16 residues in the CDR3. Germline V gives CDR1 SEHNR, CDR2 FQNEAQ (reference sequence). The CDR3 is CASSPTSGGLGNEQYF. The CDR3 nucleotides read TGTGCCAGCAGCCCTACGTCCGGGGGTCTAGGCAATGAGCAGTACTTC.

This chain uses TRBV27 with TRBJ2-1; 10 bases are a match to TRBD2. Germline CDR1 is MNHEY and CDR2 is SMNVEV (reference sequence). The ends lost 7 bases at V and 10 bases at J; junction bases unmatched: 13. CDR3 length: 15 residues. The CDR3 DNA reads as TGTGCCAGCAATCCCCTAGCGGGGGATTCTCGGGAGCAGTTCTTC. It codes for CASNPLAGDSREQFF.

The sample holds one count of this clonotype. The rearrangement uses TRBV7-6 and TRBJ2-5; TRBD1 matches at 7 bases. Per germline, CDR1 SGHVS and CDR2 FNYEAQ. Trimming took 4 bases from V and 3 from J; bases not matched to a gene: 8. The CDR3 spans 15 residues. The CDR3 bases are TGTGCCAGCAGCTCGCCGACAGGGTGGGAAGAGACCCAGTACTTC. Translated: CASSSPTGWEETQYF.

The chain has TRBV7-2 and TRBJ2-1, with 8 positions matching TRBD2. Germline V lookup: CDR1 SGHTA, CDR2 FQGNSA. V trimming: 1 base; J trimming: 9 bases; junction bases outside the gene matches: 8. The CDR3 is 15 amino acids. The CDR3 region is CASSLDGSGTTEQFF. The DNA of the CDR3 is TGTGCCAGCAGCTTAGATGGTAGCGGGACTACTGAGCAGTTCTTC.

The count of this clonotype is one. The J gene is TRBJ2-7, the V gene TRBV15; 8 bases map to TRBD1. This CDR3 has 14 amino acids. Germline V lookup: CDR1 LNHNV, CDR2 YYDKDF (reference sequence). Trimming at V came to 6 bases and at J to 3 bases, leaving 7 bases not matched to a gene. CDR3 residues: CATRRHGQGYEQYF. DNA of the CDR3: TGTGCCACCAGGAGACACGGACAGGGCTACGAGCAGTACTTC.

The chain links TRBV11-1 to TRBJ2-1; the D is unclear. The J call is in doubt because the DNA end fits TRBJ2-7 better. This CDR3 has 15 residues. CDR1 and CDR2 from the germline V gene are SGHAT and FQDESV (reference sequence). Here the CDR3 DNA reads TGTGCCAGCAGCTTGATAGAGAGCTCCTACAATGAGCAGTACTTC. Protein: CASSLIESSYNEQYF.

J is TRBJ2-3 and V is TRBV3-1; 11 bases match TRBD2. The germline CDR1 and CDR2 sequences are LGHDT and YNNKEL (reference sequence). V was pared by 1 base and J by 6 bases, with 15 bases of the junction left unmatched. There are 19 residues in the CDR3. CDR3 sequence: CASSQGPGTSGFRGDTQYF. In DNA form, the CDR3 reads TGTGCCAGCAGCCAAGGCCCCGGGACTAGCGGTTTCAGGGGTGATACGCAGTATTTT.

This clonotype has ten or more counts. The chain couples TRBV7-2 to TRBJ2-1, with D maybe TRBD1 (6 bases). Trimming removed 0 bases from V and 8 bases from J, with 14 bases in between. CDR3 size: 15 residues. The germline V gene encodes CDR1 SGHTA and CDR2 FQGNSA. As DNA, the CDR3 is TGTGCCAGCAGCTTAGCGGGGGCAACGTGGGATGAGCAGTTCTTC. Residues: CASSLAGATWDEQFF.

The V call is TRBV18, the J call TRBJ2-1; 13 bases fit TRBD2. Germline-derived CDR1 and CDR2 are KGHSH and LQKENI. There are 14 residues in the CDR3. Losses at the gene ends were 8 bases for V and 8 bases for J; bases not matched to a gene: 6. The CDR3 reads CASQLAGGQDEQFF. DNA for the CDR3: TGTGCCAGCCAACTAGCGGGGGGGCAGGATGAGCAGTTCTTC.

This chain connects TRBV15 to TRBJ2-7, with unresolved D. V was cut by 4 bases and J by 0 bases, with 10 bases left in between. The CDR3 loop spans 14 amino acids. Germline V CDR1 and CDR2: LNHNV, YYDKDF (reference sequence). The CDR3 sequence is CATSTGGSSYEQYF. For the CDR3, the DNA is TGTGCCACCAGCACCGGTGGAAGCTCCTACGAGCAGTACTTC.

This clonotype was found many times. This chain connects TRBV20-1 to TRBJ2-7, with 8 bases aligning to TRBD2. The germline V gene encodes CDR1 DFQATT and CDR2 SNEGSKA (reference sequence). The CDR3 loop spans 17 amino acids. J gave up 4 bases and V 2 bases, and 16 bases lay outside the gene matches. CDR3 loop: CSARKTPPGLDRYEQYF. For the CDR3, the DNA is TGCAGTGCTAGAAAAACGCCCCCGGGACTAGATCGGTACGAGCAGTACTTC.

This chain links TRBV28 with TRBJ2-1; no reliable D call. CDR1 and CDR2 from the germline V gene are MDHEN and SYDVKM. CDR3 length equals 11 residues. V lost 10 bases, J lost 10 bases, and 14 bases lay in between. CDR3 protein: CATDNRIEQFF. The DNA of the CDR3 is TGTGCCACCGACAATCGGATCGAGCAGTTCTTC.

This clonotype was seen a handful of times. The chain is built from TRBV5-1 and TRBJ2-7; weak D call: TRBD1 (6 bases). This CDR3 is built from 14 residues. The V gene's germline CDR1 is SGHRS and CDR2 YFSETQ. V was shortened by 4 bases and J by 0 bases, with 11 bases between the two germline ends. As DNA, the CDR3 is TGCGCCAGCAGCCAGGGGTATAGCTCCTACGAGCAGTACTTC. It encodes CASSQGYSSYEQYF. Full variable domain (rest looked up from reference TRBV5-1 and TRBJ2-7): KAGVTQTPRYLIKTRGQQVTLSCSPISGHRSVSWYQQTPGQGLQFLFEYFSETQRNKGNFPGRFSGRQFSNSRSEMNVSTLELGDSALYLCASSQGYSSYEQYFGPGTRLTVT.

The chain combines TRBV10-3 with TRBJ2-5, with D maybe TRBD1 (5 bases). V lost 4 bases and J 2 bases, leaving 11 bases between the germline ends. Germline values: CDR1 ENHRY, CDR2 SYGVKD. This CDR3 has 14 amino acids. CDR3 region: CAISGTIGQETQYF. CDR3 sequence (DNA): TGTGCCATCAGTGGGACAATAGGTCAAGAGACCCAGTACTTC.

This clonotype was counted a few times. J is TRBJ2-7 and V is TRBV12-3 or TRBV12-4; D might be TRBD1 (6 bases). The DNA end is a closer match to TRBJ2-5, so the J assignment may be wrong. The CDR3 is 13 residues long. CDR3 residues: CASSRTVKETQYF. The CDR3 region has the DNA TGTGCCAGCTCCCGGACAGTGAAAGAGACCCAGTACTTC.

Written as DNA, the CDR3 is TGTGCCAGCAGCTTAAAAACGGGGGGGAACAATGAGCAGTTCTTC. Amino acids: CASSLKTGGNNEQFF. The rearrangement uses TRBV7-2 and TRBJ2-1; 8 bases are a match to TRBD2. The V and J ends lost 2 bases and 5 bases, in that order; junction bases with no gene match: 5. The CDR3 is 15 amino acids. The germline V gene encodes CDR1 SGHTA and CDR2 FQGNSA. The entire variable domain, with the rest obtained from reference TRBV7-2 and TRBJ2-1, is as follows: GAGVSQSPSNKVTEKGKDVELRCDPISGHTALYWYRQSLGQGLEFLIYFQGNSAPDKSGLPSDRFSAERTGGSVSTLTIQRTQQEDSAVYLCASSLKTGGNNEQFFGPGTRLTVL.

CDR3 in amino acids: CASRIQGADTEAFF. The CDR3, as DNA: TGTGCCAGCAGAATTCAGGGGGCTGACACTGAAGCTTTCTTT. J is TRBJ1-1 and V is TRBV6-1, with 8 bases aligning to TRBD1. Germline values: CDR1 MNHNS, CDR2 SASEGT. Germline trimming cut 6 bases from V and 3 bases from J; bases unmatched to any gene: 6. This CDR3 region has 14 residues.

The rearrangement joins TRBV4-1 to TRBJ2-5; 8 bases map to TRBD2. J gave up 5 bases and V 0 bases, and 11 bases lay outside the gene matches. Germline V gene sequence: CDR1 MGHRA, CDR2 YSYEKL. The CDR3 has 17 residues. Here the CDR3 DNA reads TGCGCCAGCAGCCAAGAATTTGGTAGCGGGGTGGTGGAGACCCAGTACTTC. This translates into CASSQEFGSGVVETQYF.

There are a few counts of this clonotype. The chain links TRBV4-3 to TRBJ2-7; D unclear. The ends were cut back, 1 base at V and 4 bases at J, with 14 bases in the middle. The CDR3 extends over 15 amino acids. Germline lookup yields CDR1 LGHNA and CDR2 YSLEER. The CDR3 here is CASSQGVSYIYEQYF. Written as DNA, the CDR3 is TGCGCCAGCAGCCAAGGGGTTAGCTATATATACGAGCAGTACTTC.

This CDR3 is CSTPGTSAGDEQYF. As DNA, the CDR3 is TGCAGTACCCCAGGGACTAGTGCGGGCGATGAGCAGTACTTC. The chain combines TRBV20-1 with TRBJ2-7; 8 positions match TRBD2. CDR1 and CDR2 (germline): DFQATT, SNEGSKA (reference sequence). Trimming cost V 8 bases and J 7 bases; bases outside gene matches: 16. The length of the CDR3 is 14 residues.

The rearrangement joins TRBV20-1 to TRBJ2-3; the match to TRBD1 covers 8 bases. Per the germline V gene, CDR1 is DFQATT and CDR2 is SNEGSKA (reference sequence). V gave up 5 bases and J gave up 3 bases; unmatched junction bases: 7. There are 14 residues in the CDR3. Here the CDR3 reads CSAPRTGRTDTQYF. The DNA for the CDR3 is TGCAGTGCTCCCCGGACAGGGAGAACAGATACGCAGTATTTT.

The chain employs TRBV5-1 and TRBJ2-7; D may correspond to TRBD1 or TRBD2 (5 bases each). V lost 5 bases to trimming and J lost 5 bases, with 17 bases between them. The CDR3 runs to 14 residues. The germline V gene encodes CDR1 SGHRS and CDR2 YFSETQ. CDR3 protein: CASSPGRPRNEQYF. The CDR3 DNA is TGCGCCAGCAGTCCGGGACGCCCGAGGAACGAGCAGTACTTC.